A few counts support the clone carrying this T cell receptor beta chain. Its target is not known. The sample providers were healthy Caucasian people from Russia, aged about 6 to 95. The data derive from a study of blood T cells in healthy people across ages. Findings and limits, study-wide: Both higher diversity and more naive CD4+ cells marked long-lived donors when set against aged donors.

Then a second PCR, running roughly 7 to 11 cycles, was carried out with a sample-barcoded 5' primer and a J-beta primer mix. Each cDNA molecule was tagged by a template-switch adaptor with 12 random nucleotides. A single record per CDR3 protein comes from TCRdb applying MiXCR to the 5' RACE reads. The data show fewer than 950,000 distinct CDR3 sequences, under 40% seen once. The CDR3 consists of 14 residues. V was pared by 0 bases and J by 0 bases, with 3 bases between. Germline CDR1 reads MNHEY; CDR2 reads SVGEGT. The V gene is TRBV6-2 or TRBV6-3, the J gene TRBJ2-1; no definite D call. Sequenced sample: blood. This receptor was taken from a young man in good health. The CDR3 DNA is TGTGCCAGCAGTTACTCATTCTCCTACAATGAGCAGTTCTTC. This encodes CASSYSFSYNEQFF.